One TCR beta chain is described in this entry. Antigen unknown. TCRdb's table, derived via immunoSEQ multiplex PCR, lists solely in-frame clones and lacks some. Of about 150,000 clones in the sample, 88% are singletons; the top ten hold 2.5% to 3%. V was pared by 2 bases and J by 6 bases, with 17 bases of the junction left unmatched. CDR3 length equals 19 residues. Germline-derived CDR1 and CDR2 are MNHNS and SASEGT. The data were obtained in a study of cytomegalovirus exposure and HLA in healthy donors. Study-wide background: The roughly 130 validation repertoires were reported in a later analysis to have been generated on the same platform as the roughly 630 first-cohort repertoires.

Overall study findings and caveats: In vitro data verified a few CMV-associated chains as specific for CMV antigens. One later analysis, an examination of the 100 to 150 validation repertoires, found that first-cohort TCR clusters tended to co-occur in them.

Sequencing was performed on PBMCs. V gene TRBV6-1 combines with J gene TRBJ2-5; TRBD1 agrees at 11 bases. The source is a man aged 18-30 years in good health and CMV-seronegative. The CDR3 sequence is CASSELASSGTGGRKTQYF. In nucleotides, the CDR3 is TGTGCCAGCAGTGAACTTGCGTCTTCGGGGACAGGGGGGAGGAAGACCCAGTACTTC.